A selection of T cell receptor beta chains follows, all from one sample in a study of blood T cell repertoires in COVID-19. Assay: immunoSEQ multiplex PCR; the TCRdb copy retains only in-frame clones and omits some. The table shows tens of thousands of clones, with 70% to 85% occurring only once. Sequencing input: peripheral blood. Receptor source: a man aged 55 to 70 with active or convalescent COVID-19. Both conserved end residues are part of each CDR3. Fields, in order: V gene, J gene, clone size, D gene, CDR3 DNA, CDR3 protein. D genes are given only for firm matches. The size of a clone is reported for some rows only, either as once, few or many, or as a class for expanded clones.

TRBV28	TRBJ2-3	NA	NA	TGTGCCAGCAGAAGCACGGCAGATACGCAGTATTTT	CASRSTADTQYF
TRBV5-4	TRBJ1-6	once	TRBD1	TGTGCCAGCACCCGTGGGACAGGGATGTCACCCCTCCACTTT	CASTRGTGMSPLHF
TRBV5-5	TRBJ1-1	NA	NA	TGTGCCAGCAGCTTGGCCGGGGGGGCGAACACTGAAGCTTTCTTT	CASSLAGGANTEAFF
TRBV19	TRBJ2-1	few	TRBD2	TGTGCCAGTAGTACGAGCTTAGCGGGGGGACCATACAATGAGCAGTTCTTC	CASSTSLAGGPYNEQFF
TRBV6-5	TRBJ1-1	NA	NA	TGTGCCAGCTTAGTATACAGTGAAGCTTTCTTT	CASLVYSEAFF
TRBV5-1	TRBJ1-3	NA	NA	TGCGCCAGCAGCCCAGGTTATCGTGGAAACACCATATATTTT	CASSPGYRGNTIYF
TRBV5-1	TRBJ1-3	NA	TRBD1	TGCGCCAGCCGACAGGGTTCAATCGGAAACACCATATATTTT	CASRQGSIGNTIYF
TRBV2	TRBJ1-3	NA	TRBD1	TGTGCCAGCAATACCGGGACAGGATCTGGAAACACCATATATTTT	CASNTGTGSGNTIYF
TRBV21-1	TRBJ2-1	once	NA	NA	CASYACLGAGLSYNEQFF
TRBV11-2	TRBJ1-2	NA	TRBD1	TGTGCCAGCAGCTTAGATCAGTGGACAGGGGTCTACACCTTC	CASSLDQWTGVYTF
TRBV2	TRBJ2-2	NA	TRBD2	TGTGCCAGCGTTAGCGGGGGGCTCCAGGGGGAGCTGTTTTTT	CASVSGGLQGELFF
TRBV2	TRBJ1-4	NA	TRBD1	TGTGCCAGCAGCAAGACAGGGGAATCGCACGAAAAACTGTTTTTT	CASSKTGESHEKLFF
TRBV19	TRBJ1-5	NA	TRBD1	TGTGCCAGTAGTATTGGATGGGACAGGAGTCATCAGCCCCAGCATTTT	CASSIGWDRSHQPQHF
TRBV18	TRBJ2-7	NA	TRBD2	TGTGCCAGCTCGTCGGGACTAGCGGGGGGCGTCGGGCAGTACTTC	CASSSGLAGGVGQYF
TRBV19	TRBJ2-1	few	TRBD1	TGTGCCAGTAGTATCACAGGGGCCTCCTACAATGAGCAGTTCTTC	CASSITGASYNEQFF
TRBV12-5	TRBJ2-6	NA	NA	TGTGCTAGTGGTTTGGACGCTCGCCCCAGGGCTTTCTCTGGGGCCAACGTCCTGACTTTC	CASGLDARPRAFSGANVLTF
TRBV5-4	TRBJ2-2	NA	TRBD1	TGTGCCAGCAGCTTGCTGGGACAGGGTATCACCGGGGAGCTGTTTTTT	CASSLLGQGITGELFF
TRBV27	TRBJ2-7	NA	TRBD1	TGTGCCAGCAGTTTAAGGTCGGACAGGGTCTACGAGCAGTACTTC	CASSLRSDRVYEQYF
TRBV30	TRBJ1-2	NA	TRBD1	TGTGCCTGGAGTGTCCCACCTATCGCCCCGGACAGGAACAACTATGGCTACACCTTC	CAWSVPPIAPDRNNYGYTF
TRBV2	TRBJ1-5	NA	NA	TGTGCCAGCGCGGGTTCGGATTGGGTGGGTCAGCCCCAGCATTTT	CASAGSDWVGQPQHF
TRBV28	TRBJ2-5	NA	NA	TGTGCCAGCAGTCCCCTTTTGTTAGCCCAGTACTTC	CASSPLLLAQYF
TRBV28	TRBJ1-1	NA	NA	TGTGCCAGCATAAGAGGAGTAGGCACTGAAGCTTTCTTT	CASIRGVGTEAFF
TRBV7-9	TRBJ2-7	NA	TRBD1	TGTGCCAGCAGCTCCGTAGACAGGGCCGAGCAGTACTTC	CASSSVDRAEQYF
TRBV29-1	TRBJ2-1	once	TRBD1	TGCAGCGTTGGGAGGGGGACAGGGGGACACAATGAGCAGTTCTTC	CSVGRGTGGHNEQFF
TRBV5-4	TRBJ2-1	once	NA	TGTGCCAGCAGCAATCGGGGGGCATCAAATGAGCAGTTCTTC	CASSNRGASNEQFF
TRBV19	TRBJ1-1	NA	NA	TGTGCCAGTAGTATGAACAGGGTATGGGACACTGAAGCTTTCTTT	CASSMNRVWDTEAFF
TRBV5-1	TRBJ1-1	NA	NA	TGCGCCAGCAGCTTACCTATCTCAGGGGTTGGCACTGAAGCTTTCTTT	CASSLPISGVGTEAFF
TRBV7-9	TRBJ2-3	few	NA	TGTGCCAGCAGCTTAGGCGAAGCAGATACGCAGTATTTT	CASSLGEADTQYF
TRBV9	TRBJ2-3	NA	NA	TGTGCCAGCAGCGTAGGGGCATGGCGATCTGACACAGATACGCAGTATTTT	CASSVGAWRSDTDTQYF
TRBV5-4	TRBJ1-2	few	NA	TGTGCCAGCAGCTTGGGGGGTTCTGCCGGGATTTCCTTTAACTATGGCTACACCTTC	CASSLGGSAGISFNYGYTF
TRBV30	TRBJ1-1	few	NA	TGTGCCTGGAGTAAAGGGGAGGGAACTGAAGCTTTCTTT	CAWSKGEGTEAFF